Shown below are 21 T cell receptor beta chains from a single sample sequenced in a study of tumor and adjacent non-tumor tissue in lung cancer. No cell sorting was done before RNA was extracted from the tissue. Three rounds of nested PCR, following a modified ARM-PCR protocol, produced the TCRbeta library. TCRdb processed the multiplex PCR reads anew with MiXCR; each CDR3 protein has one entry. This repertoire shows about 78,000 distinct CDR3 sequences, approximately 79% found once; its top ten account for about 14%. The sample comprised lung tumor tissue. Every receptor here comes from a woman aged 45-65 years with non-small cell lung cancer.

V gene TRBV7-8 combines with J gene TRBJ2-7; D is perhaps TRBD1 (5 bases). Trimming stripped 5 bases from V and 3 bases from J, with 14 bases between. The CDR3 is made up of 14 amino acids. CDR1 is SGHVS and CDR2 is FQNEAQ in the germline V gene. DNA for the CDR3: TGTGCCAGCAGCATCTTGGGGCAAGGCTACGAGCAGTACTTC. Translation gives CASSILGQGYEQYF.

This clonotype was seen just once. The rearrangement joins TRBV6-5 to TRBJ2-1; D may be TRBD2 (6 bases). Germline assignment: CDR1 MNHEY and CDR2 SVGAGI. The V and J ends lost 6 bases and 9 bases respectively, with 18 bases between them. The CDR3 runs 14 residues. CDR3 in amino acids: CASRYSPGRIEQFF. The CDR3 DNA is TGTGCCAGCAGGTACAGTCCAGGGAGGATTGAGCAGTTCTTC.

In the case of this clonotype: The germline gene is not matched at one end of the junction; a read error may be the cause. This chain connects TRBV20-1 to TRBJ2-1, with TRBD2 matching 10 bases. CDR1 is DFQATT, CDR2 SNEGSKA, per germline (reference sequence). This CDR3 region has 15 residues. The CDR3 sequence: CSARISSGSRNEQLF. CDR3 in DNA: TGCAGTGCTAGGATATCTAGCGGGAGTCGCAATGAGCAGCTCTTC.

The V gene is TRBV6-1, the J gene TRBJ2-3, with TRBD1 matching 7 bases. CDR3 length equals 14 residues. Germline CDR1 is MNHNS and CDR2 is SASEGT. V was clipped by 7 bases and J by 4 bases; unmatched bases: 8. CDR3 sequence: CASNMDRSSDTQYF. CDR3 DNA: TGTGCCAGCAATATGGACAGGTCCTCAGATACGCAGTATTTT.

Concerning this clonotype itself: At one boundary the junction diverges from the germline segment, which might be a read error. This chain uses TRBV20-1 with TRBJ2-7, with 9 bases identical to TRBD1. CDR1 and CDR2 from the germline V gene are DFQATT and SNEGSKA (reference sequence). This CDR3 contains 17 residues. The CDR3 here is CRAAPEDRGPHSYEQYF. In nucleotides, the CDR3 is TGCAGAGCTGCCCCCGAGGACAGGGGACCTCATTCCTACGAGCAGTATTTC.

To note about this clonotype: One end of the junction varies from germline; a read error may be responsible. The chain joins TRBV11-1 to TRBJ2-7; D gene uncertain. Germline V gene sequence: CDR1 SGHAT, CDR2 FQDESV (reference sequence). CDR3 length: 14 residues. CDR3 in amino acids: CANSHWNSSYEQYF. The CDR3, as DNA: TGTGCCAACAGCCACTGGAACAGCTCCTACGAGCAGTATTTC.

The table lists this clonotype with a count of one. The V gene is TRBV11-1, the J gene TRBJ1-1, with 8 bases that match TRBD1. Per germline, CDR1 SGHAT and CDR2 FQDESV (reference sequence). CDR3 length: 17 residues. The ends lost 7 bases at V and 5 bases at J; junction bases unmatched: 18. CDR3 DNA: TGTGCCAGCAACAGAATATGTGGACAGGGAGTCGGTACTGAAGCTTTCTTT. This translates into CASNRICGQGVGTEAFF.

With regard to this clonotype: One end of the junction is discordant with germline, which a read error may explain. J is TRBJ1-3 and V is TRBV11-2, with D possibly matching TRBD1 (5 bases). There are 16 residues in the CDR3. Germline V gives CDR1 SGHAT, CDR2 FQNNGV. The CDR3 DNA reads TGTGCCAACAGCTTAACCGGGACTCAGATTGGAAACACCATATATTTT. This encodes CANSLTGTQIGNTIYF.

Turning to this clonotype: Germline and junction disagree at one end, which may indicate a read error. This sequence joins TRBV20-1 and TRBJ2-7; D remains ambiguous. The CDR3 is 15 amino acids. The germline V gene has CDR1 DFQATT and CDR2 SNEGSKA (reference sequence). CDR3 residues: CSVRDDKSPAGEQYF. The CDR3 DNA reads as TGCAGTGTTAGAGATGACAAGTCCCCCGCCGGGGAGCAGTACTTC.

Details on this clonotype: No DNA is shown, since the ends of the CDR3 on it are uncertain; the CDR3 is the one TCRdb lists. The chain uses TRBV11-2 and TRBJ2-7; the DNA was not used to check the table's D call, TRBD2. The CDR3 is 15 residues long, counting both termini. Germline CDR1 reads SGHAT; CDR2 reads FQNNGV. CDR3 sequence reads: CVNSPWASGSYEQYF.

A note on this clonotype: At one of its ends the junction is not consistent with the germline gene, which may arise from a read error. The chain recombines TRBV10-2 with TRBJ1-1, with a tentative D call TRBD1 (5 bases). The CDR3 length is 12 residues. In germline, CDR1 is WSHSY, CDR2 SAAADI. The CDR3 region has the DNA TGCACCAGCAGGGACCCGGACATTGAAGATTTCTTT. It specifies CTSRDPDIEDFF.

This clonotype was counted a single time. The CDR3 coding sequence is TGCAGTGCAGGAGCGGATGGGCAGTGGGGGACACAGTTCTTC. The encoded protein is CSAGADGQWGTQFF. The rearrangement links TRBV20-1 to TRBJ2-1; TRBD1 is a possible D gene (6 bases). This CDR3 is built from 14 residues. The germline CDR1 and CDR2 sequences are DFQATT and SNEGSKA (reference sequence). Trimming shortened V by 6 bases and J by 13 bases, and 25 bases separated the two germline ends.

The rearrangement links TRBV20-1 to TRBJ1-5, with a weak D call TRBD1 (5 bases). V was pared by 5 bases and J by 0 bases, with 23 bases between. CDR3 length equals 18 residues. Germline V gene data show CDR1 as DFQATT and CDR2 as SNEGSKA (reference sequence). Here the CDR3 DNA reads TGCAGTGCTCAACATACCCACGGGGGGGTTTATAGCAATCAGCCCCAGCATTTT. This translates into CSAQHTHGGVYSNQPQHF.

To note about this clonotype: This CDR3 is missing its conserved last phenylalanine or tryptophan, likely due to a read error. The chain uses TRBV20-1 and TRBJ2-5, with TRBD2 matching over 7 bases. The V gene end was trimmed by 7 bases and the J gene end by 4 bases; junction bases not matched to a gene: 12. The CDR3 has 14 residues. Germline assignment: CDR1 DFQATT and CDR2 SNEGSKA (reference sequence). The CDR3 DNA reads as TGCAGTGATAGTACCGGGAGGTCCTTAGAGACCCAGTACCTC. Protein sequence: CSDSTGRSLETQYL.

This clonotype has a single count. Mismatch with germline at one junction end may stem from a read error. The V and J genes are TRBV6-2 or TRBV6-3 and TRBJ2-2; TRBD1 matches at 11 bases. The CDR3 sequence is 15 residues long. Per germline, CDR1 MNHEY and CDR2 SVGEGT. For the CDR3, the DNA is TGTGCCGGCAGGAGAGGACAGGGGGCGATCGGAGAGCTGTTTTTT. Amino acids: CAGRRGQGAIGELFF.

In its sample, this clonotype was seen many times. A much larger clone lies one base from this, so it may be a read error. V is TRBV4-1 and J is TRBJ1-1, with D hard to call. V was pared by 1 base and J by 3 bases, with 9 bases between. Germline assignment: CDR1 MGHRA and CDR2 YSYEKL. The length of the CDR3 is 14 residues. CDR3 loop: CASSQGIMDTEAFF. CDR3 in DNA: TGCGCCAGCAGCCAAGGGATTATGGACACTGAAGCTTTCTTT.

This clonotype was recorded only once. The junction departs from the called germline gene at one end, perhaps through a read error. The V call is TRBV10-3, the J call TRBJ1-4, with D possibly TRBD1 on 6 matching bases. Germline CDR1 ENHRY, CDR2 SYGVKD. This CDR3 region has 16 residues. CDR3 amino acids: CTISEGGARLNEKLFF. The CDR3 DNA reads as TGTACCATCAGTGAGGGGGGAGCGCGCCTGAATGAAAAACTGTTTTTT.

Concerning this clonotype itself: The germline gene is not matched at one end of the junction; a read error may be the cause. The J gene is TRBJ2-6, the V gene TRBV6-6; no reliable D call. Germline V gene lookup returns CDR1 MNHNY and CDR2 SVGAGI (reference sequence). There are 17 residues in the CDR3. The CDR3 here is CASSYPGGPSVAKVLTF. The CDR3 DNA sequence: TGTGCCAGTAGTTACCCAGGCGGACCCTCTGTGGCCAAGGTCCTGACTTTC.

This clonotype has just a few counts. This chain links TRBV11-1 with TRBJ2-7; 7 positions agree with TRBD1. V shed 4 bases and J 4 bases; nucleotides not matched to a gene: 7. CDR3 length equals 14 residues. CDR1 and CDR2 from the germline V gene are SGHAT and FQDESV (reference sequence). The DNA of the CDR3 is TGTGCCAGCAGCTACAGGGACAGCTCGTACGAGCAGTACTTC. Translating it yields CASSYRDSSYEQYF.

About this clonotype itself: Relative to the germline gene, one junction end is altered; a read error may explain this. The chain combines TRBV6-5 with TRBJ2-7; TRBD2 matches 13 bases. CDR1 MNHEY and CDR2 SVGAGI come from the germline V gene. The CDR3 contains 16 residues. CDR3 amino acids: CSSSLAGTSGTYEQYF. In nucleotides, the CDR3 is TGTTCCAGCAGTCTCGCCGGGACTAGCGGGACCTACGAGCAGTACTTC.

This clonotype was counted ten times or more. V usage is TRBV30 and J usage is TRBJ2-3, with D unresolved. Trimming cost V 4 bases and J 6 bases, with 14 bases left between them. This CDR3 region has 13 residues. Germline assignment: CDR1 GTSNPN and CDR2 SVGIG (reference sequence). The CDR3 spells CAWTRQPFDTQYF. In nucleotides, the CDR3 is TGTGCCTGGACCCGACAACCCTTTGATACGCAGTATTTT.